This T cell receptor beta chain was found in a study of blood T cell repertoires in COVID-19. Study at large: Donors in the United States, Italy and Spain gave samples during acute or convalescent COVID-19. Nucleic acid was either cDNA or gDNA, and it came from T cells, B-cell-depleted T cells, or PBMCs.

Per the study methods: Estimates of nucleated cell counts were drawn from the amplification of reference gene primers. TCRdb's table, derived via immunoSEQ multiplex PCR, lists solely in-frame clones and lacks some. D and trimming were read from the DNA, whereas the V and J calls and clone size are those reported in that table. The sample includes about 56,000 clones, around 84% of them seen just once. The TCR comes from an elderly woman with acute or convalescent COVID-19. Sequencing input: peripheral blood.

The CDR3 protein is CASRVAGEQFF. Written as DNA, the CDR3 is TGTGCCAGCAGGGTTGCAGGGGAGCAGTTCTTC. This rearrangement joins TRBV11-2 to TRBJ2-1; D might be TRBD1 (5 bases). Germline CDR1 reads SGHAT; CDR2 reads FQNNGV. V lost 6 bases and J lost 10, with 10 bases in between. This CDR3 comprises 11 residues.